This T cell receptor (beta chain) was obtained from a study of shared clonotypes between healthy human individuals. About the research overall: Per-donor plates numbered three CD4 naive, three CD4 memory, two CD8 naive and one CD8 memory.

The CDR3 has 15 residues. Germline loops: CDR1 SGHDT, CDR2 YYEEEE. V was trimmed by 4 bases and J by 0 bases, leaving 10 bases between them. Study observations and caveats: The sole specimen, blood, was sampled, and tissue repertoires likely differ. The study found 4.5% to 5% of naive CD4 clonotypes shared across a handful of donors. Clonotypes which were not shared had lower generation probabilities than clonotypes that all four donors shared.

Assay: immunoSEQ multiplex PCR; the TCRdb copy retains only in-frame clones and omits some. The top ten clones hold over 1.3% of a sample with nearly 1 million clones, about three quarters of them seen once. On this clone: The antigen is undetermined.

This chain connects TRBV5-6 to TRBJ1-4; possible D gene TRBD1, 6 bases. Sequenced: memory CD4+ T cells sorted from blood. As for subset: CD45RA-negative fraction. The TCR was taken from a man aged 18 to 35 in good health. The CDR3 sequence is CASSPWTATNEKLFF. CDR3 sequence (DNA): TGTGCCAGCAGCCCCTGGACAGCAACTAATGAAAAACTGTTTTTT. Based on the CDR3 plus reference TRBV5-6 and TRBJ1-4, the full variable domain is DAGVTQSPTHLIKTRGQQVTLRCSPKSGHDTVSWYQQALGQGPQFIFQYYEEEERQRGNFPDRFSGHQFPNYSSELNVNALLLGDSALYLCASSPWTATNEKLFFGSGTQLSVL.